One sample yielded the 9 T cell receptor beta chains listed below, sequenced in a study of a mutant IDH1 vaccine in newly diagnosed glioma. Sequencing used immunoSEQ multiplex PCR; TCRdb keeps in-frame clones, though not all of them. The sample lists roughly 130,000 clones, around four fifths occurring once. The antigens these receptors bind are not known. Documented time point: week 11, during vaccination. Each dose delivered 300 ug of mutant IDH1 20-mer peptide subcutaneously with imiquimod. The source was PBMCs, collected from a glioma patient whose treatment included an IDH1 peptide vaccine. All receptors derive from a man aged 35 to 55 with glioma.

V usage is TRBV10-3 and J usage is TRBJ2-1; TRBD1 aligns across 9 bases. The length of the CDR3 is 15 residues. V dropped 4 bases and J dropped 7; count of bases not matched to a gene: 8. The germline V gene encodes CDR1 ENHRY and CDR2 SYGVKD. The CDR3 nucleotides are TGTGCCATCAGTGTTGGGACAGGGTATGGGAATGAGCAGTTCTTC. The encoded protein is CAISVGTGYGNEQFF.

As DNA, the CDR3 is TGTGCCTGGAGTGTAGGTCTAGCCGAGGAGACCCAGTACTTC. Translation: CAWSVGLAEETQYF. The chain employs TRBV30 and TRBJ2-5; TRBD2 is a possible D gene (5 bases). Trimming shortened V by 0 bases and J by 5 bases, and 13 bases separated the two germline ends. The CDR3 sequence is 14 residues long. Germline V lookup: CDR1 GTSNPN, CDR2 SVGIG (reference sequence).

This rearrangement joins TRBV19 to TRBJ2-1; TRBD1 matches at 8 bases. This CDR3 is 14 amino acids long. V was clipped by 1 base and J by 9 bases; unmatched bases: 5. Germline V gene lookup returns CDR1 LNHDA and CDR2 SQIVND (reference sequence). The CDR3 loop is CASSIGGQGAEQFF. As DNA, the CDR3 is TGTGCCAGTAGTATAGGAGGCCAGGGGGCTGAGCAGTTCTTC. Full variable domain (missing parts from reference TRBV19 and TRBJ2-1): DGGITQSPKYLFRKEGQNVTLSCEQNLNHDAMYWYRQDPGQGLRLIYYSQIVNDFQKGDIAEGYSVSREKKESFPLTVTSAQKNPTAFYLCASSIGGQGAEQFFGPGTRLTVL.

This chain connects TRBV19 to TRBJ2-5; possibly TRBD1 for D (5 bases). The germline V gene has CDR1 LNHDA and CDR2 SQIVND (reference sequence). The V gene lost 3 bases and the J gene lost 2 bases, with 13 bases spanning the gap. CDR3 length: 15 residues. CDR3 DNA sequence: TGTGCCAGTAGTATGGGGCGGATACTGCAAGAGACCCAGTACTTC. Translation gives CASSMGRILQETQYF.

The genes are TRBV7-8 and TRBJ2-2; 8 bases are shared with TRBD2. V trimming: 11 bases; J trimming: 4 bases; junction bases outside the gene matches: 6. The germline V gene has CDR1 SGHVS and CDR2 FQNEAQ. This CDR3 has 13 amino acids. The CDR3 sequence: CAGSGGFTGELFF. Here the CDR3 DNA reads TGTGCCGGATCGGGGGGGTTCACCGGGGAGCTGTTTTTT. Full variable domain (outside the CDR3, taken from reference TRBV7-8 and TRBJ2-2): GAGVSQSPRYKVAKRGQDVALRCDPISGHVSLFWYQQALGQGPEFLTYFQNEAQLDKSGLPSDRFFAERPEGSVSTLKIQRTQQEDSAVYLCAGSGGFTGELFFGEGSRLTVL.

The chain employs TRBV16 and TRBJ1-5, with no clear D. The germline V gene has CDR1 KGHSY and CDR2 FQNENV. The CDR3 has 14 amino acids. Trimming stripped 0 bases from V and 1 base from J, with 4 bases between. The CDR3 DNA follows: TGTGCCAGCAGCCAATCGCGAAGCAATCAGCCCCAGCATTTT. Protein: CASSQSRSNQPQHF.

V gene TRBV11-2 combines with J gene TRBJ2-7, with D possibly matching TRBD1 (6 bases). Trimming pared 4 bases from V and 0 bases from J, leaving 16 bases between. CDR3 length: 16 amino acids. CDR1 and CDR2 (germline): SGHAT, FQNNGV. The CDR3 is CASSSYRVTASYEQYF. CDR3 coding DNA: TGTGCCAGCAGCTCCTACAGGGTCACCGCCTCCTACGAGCAGTACTTC.

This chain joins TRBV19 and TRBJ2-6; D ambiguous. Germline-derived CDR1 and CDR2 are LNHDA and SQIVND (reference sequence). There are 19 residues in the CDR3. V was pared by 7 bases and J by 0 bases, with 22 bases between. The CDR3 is CASTSRSAARYSGANVLTF. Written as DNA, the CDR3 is TGTGCCAGTACGAGTCGAAGCGCGGCCCGGTACTCTGGGGCCAACGTCCTGACTTTC.

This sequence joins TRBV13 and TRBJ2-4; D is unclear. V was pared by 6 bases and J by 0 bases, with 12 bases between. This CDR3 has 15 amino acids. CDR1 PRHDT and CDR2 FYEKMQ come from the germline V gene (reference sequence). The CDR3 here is CASSPPNKAKNIQYF. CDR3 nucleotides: TGTGCCAGCAGTCCGCCCAATAAAGCCAAAAACATTCAGTACTTC.